This T cell receptor (beta chain) comes out of a study of neoadjuvant anti-PD-1 for oral cavity cancer. The method was immunoSEQ multiplex PCR; TCRdb's version includes in-frame clones alone and lacks a portion of them. The table lists roughly 13,000 clones, 66% of them singletons. This CDR3 is 14 amino acids long. Germline trimming cut 1 base from V and 6 bases from J; bases unmatched to any gene: 3. Germline CDR1 reads SGHNT; CDR2 reads YENEEA. The source is a person aged 40 to 85 with oral cavity squamous cell carcinoma. The material sequenced was PBMCs, taken before nivolumab (anti-PD-1) treatment. The chain uses TRBV11-3 and TRBJ2-1, with TRBD2 identical over 7 bases. The CDR3 here is CASSLGDYLNEQFF. In nucleotides, the CDR3 is TGTGCCAGCAGCTTAGGGGACTATCTCAATGAGCAGTTCTTC.